This TCR beta chain was recovered during a study of PD-L1 blockade in urothelial cancer. About the study: Men with urothelial cancer arising in the bladder made up twenty-five of 29 patients. Researchers looked at the blood 3 weeks (second dose) and 6 weeks after treatment began.

Some clones are missing from TCRdb's copy, which holds only in-frame ones; the method was immunoSEQ multiplex PCR. The data hold 70,000 to 75,000 clones, with 80% to 85% observed a single time. Germline lookup yields CDR1 SGHDN and CDR2 FVKESK. V lost 2 bases, J lost 4 bases, and 5 bases stayed unmatched. The CDR3 has 15 residues. Sequencing used PBMCs, obtained around atezolizumab (anti-PD-L1) treatment. The chain carries TRBV14 and TRBJ1-1, with TRBD1 matching over 9 bases. The TCR was taken from a man aged 70-80 years with urothelial cancer. CDR3 loop: CASSQRTGAFTEAFF. The CDR3 nucleotides read TGTGCCAGCAGCCAACGGACAGGGGCGTTCACTGAAGCTTTCTTT.